A selection of T cell receptor beta chains follows, all from one sample in a study of blood T cell repertoires in COVID-19. TCRdb keeps only in-frame clones here, not all; method: immunoSEQ multiplex PCR. This sample carries some 99,000 clones, about 81% of them seen once, and the ten largest clones take 24%. The specimen sequenced was peripheral blood. The receptors here all came from a man aged 65 to 79 with acute or convalescent COVID-19. Both conserved end residues are part of each CDR3.

TRBJ2-7	TRBV28	CASSLLHTGAYEQYF
TRBJ1-1	TRBV19	CASSPRQGRTEAFF
TRBJ1-2	TRBV29-1	CSVEDRRDGYGYTF
TRBJ2-3	TRBV6-6	CASSYSGTRDTQYF
TRBJ2-3	TRBV12-3/TRBV12-4	CASSISGRDTQYF
TRBJ2-1	TRBV28	CASSFLGLAVNEQFF
TRBJ2-1	TRBV5-6	CASSPGLAGPQNYNEQFF
TRBJ1-5	TRBV6-6	CASIMELNQPQHF
TRBJ2-3	TRBV5-4	CASSLGTSTDTQYF
TRBJ2-7	TRBV5-6	CASSLDGYEQYF
TRBJ2-7	TRBV13	CASSWTDSYEQYF
TRBJ2-7	TRBV7-9	CASSRDRGPYEQYF
TRBJ2-7	TRBV28	CASSLRPSGGSYEQYF
TRBJ2-3	TRBV7-2	CASSPPSGRTDTQYF
TRBJ2-2	TRBV15	CATSRDLMNTGELFF
TRBJ1-1	TRBV30	CAWKGHMNTEAFF
TRBJ2-7	TRBV7-3	CASSPSGTYEQYF
TRBJ2-7	TRBV5-4	CASSPRGGQYEQYF
TRBJ2-5	TRBV14	CASSRTGETQYF
TRBJ1-6	TRBV2	CASSVRPEYSPLHF
TRBJ1-1	TRBV3-1/TRBV3-2	CASSRPDSPTEAFF
TRBJ2-5	TRBV18	CASSPPSARQETQYF
TRBJ1-2	TRBV6-6	CASSYSRNTNYGYTF
TRBJ2-1	TRBV19	CASSSIVGQRSYNEQFF
TRBJ1-5	TRBV6-5	CASIWTELNQPQHF
TRBJ2-5	TRBV6-1	CASSEAGGGGRETQYF
TRBJ2-7	TRBV3-1/TRBV3-2	CASSPWDRGSYEQYF
TRBJ1-2	TRBV5-1	CASSFSNDTSRLSGYTF
TRBJ1-6	TRBV6-1	CASSERSPGNSPLHF